This entry is about one T cell receptor (beta chain). Its antigen is unknown. From the germline J gene comes the end of the CDR3, since the read stops 3 residues before it. This entry belongs to a study of Tregs in tolerant kidney transplant recipients. Overall study findings and caveats: Tregs expanded with activated donor B cells seemed most donor-specific. No direct test of biological reproducibility was done here.

The method was immunoSEQ multiplex PCR; TCRdb's version includes in-frame clones alone and lacks a portion of them. The sample table includes tens of thousands of clones. Germline assignment: CDR1 KGHSH and CDR2 LQKENI. The V and J ends lost 1 base and 4 bases respectively, with 10 bases between them. The CDR3 has 14 amino acids. Thawed PBMCs were FACS-sorted into unstimulated CD4+CD25+CD127- regulatory T cells, CD4+CD25- non-regulatory cells, CD4 and CD8 cells. The specimen comprised CD4+ T cells from blood, sampled before the transplant. The sequence was collected from a human donor who received a combined kidney and bone marrow transplant. The gene calls are TRBV18 and TRBJ1-2, with a tentative D call TRBD1 (6 bases). Incomplete CDR3 DNA: TGTGCCAGCTCACCACAGGGGGAACTCTATGGC. This encodes CASSPQGELYG. The whole CDR3 sequence is CASSPQGELYGYTF.